Listed below are T cell receptor beta chains from one sample, sequenced in a study of regulatory dendritic cells for organ transplantation. TCRdb's copy holds only in-frame clones and misses some; the assay was immunoSEQ multiplex PCR. Of around 19,000 clones detected, 70% to 90% appear once; the ten largest clones hold about 0.68%. Their antigens are not known. Sequencing input: naive CD4+ T cells from blood cultured with regulatory dendritic cells. These TCRs come from a human donor in good health. The conserved cysteine and the conserved F or W are not part of the CDR3 here.

J gene: TRBJ2-1; CDR3 length: 13; V gene: TRBV2; CDR3 protein: ASSVQRGVYNEQF
J gene: TRBJ1-1; CDR3 length: 11; V gene: TRBV18; CDR3 protein: ASSDQENTEAF
J gene: TRBJ2-1; CDR3 length: 15; V gene: TRBV4-3; CDR3 protein: ASSQNPRLELYNEQF
J gene: TRBJ2-7; CDR3 length: 13; V gene: TRBV2; CDR3 protein: ASSVDRGLSYEQY
J gene: TRBJ2-6; CDR3 length: 16; V gene: TRBV19; CDR3 protein: ASSIERTGSSGANVLT
J gene: TRBJ1-6; CDR3 length: 12; V gene: TRBV30; CDR3 protein: AWSPGTGNSPLH
J gene: TRBJ1-5; CDR3 length: 11; V gene: TRBV30; CDR3 protein: AWTDRRDQPQH
J gene: TRBJ1-1; CDR3 length: 14; V gene: TRBV9; CDR3 protein: ASSAPDRGMNTEAF
J gene: TRBJ2-7; CDR3 length: 13; V gene: TRBV6-6; CDR3 protein: ASSYSASVSYEQY
J gene: TRBJ1-2; CDR3 length: 14; V gene: TRBV4-3; CDR3 protein: ASSQGLRDGSYGYT
J gene: TRBJ1-1; CDR3 length: 14; V gene: TRBV5-1; CDR3 protein: ASSLGRGQGGTEAF
J gene: TRBJ1-2; CDR3 length: 10; V gene: TRBV30; CDR3 protein: AWTQGGYGYT
J gene: TRBJ1-1; CDR3 length: 11; V gene: TRBV7-3; CDR3 protein: ASSLTLRTEAF